This entry lists 30 T cell receptor beta chains sequenced from one sample in a study of neoadjuvant anti-PD-1 for oral cavity cancer. Time point specified: after neoadjuvant nivolumab, at surgical resection. The table came from immunoSEQ multiplex PCR; TCRdb's copy has only in-frame clones and leaves some out. The table includes about 24,000 clones, around a quarter detected once. Sequences were derived from tumor tissue, sampled after nivolumab (anti-PD-1) treatment. The receptors were sampled from a person between 35 and 79 years old with oral cavity squamous cell carcinoma.

This clone was observed at least ten times. The CDR3, as DNA: TGCGCCAGCAGCTTGGTGCAGGGCGACACTGAAGCTTTCTTT. Translation: CASSLVQGDTEAFF. The chain uses TRBV5-1 and TRBJ1-1; D is perhaps TRBD1 (5 bases). The CDR3 loop spans 14 amino acids. Trimming shortened V by 0 bases and J by 3 bases, and 9 bases separated the two germline ends. Germline assignment: CDR1 SGHRS and CDR2 YFSETQ.

This clone occurred a few times. The V call is TRBV7-8, the J call TRBJ2-1; 7 bases are a match to TRBD2. CDR3 size: 17 residues. V shed 5 bases, J shed 6 bases, and the junction held 16 bases outside the gene matches. Per the germline V gene, CDR1 is SGHVS and CDR2 is FQNEAQ. The CDR3 DNA reads TGTGCCAGCAGCCACAACATCTGGACTAGGAGCTCCAATGAGCAGTTCTTC. This translates into CASSHNIWTRSSNEQFF.

This rearrangement joins TRBV6-1 to TRBJ1-2, with 7 bases that match TRBD1. Per the germline V gene, CDR1 is MNHNS and CDR2 is SASEGT. Unmatched junction bases numbered 4, after V lost 2 bases and J lost 4 bases. The CDR3 totals 14 residues. The CDR3, as DNA: TGTGCCAGCAGTGAATTGGGACAGTTCTATGGCTACACCTTC. Amino acids: CASSELGQFYGYTF.

The gene calls are TRBV21-1 and TRBJ2-1; whether TRBD1, the table's D call, matches the DNA was not checked. TRBV21-1 is marked as a pseudogene. The CDR3 sequence is 13 residues long. For the CDR3, the DNA is TGTGCCAGCAGGTCCTACAGGGGACAGGAGCAGTTCTTC. It yields the protein CASRSYRGQEQFF.

This clone turned up a few times. This sequence joins TRBV5-1 and TRBJ1-1, with D possibly TRBD1 on 5 matching bases. V lost 5 bases to trimming and J lost 4 bases, with 18 bases between them. This CDR3 contains 15 residues. Germline V gives CDR1 SGHRS, CDR2 YFSETQ. The CDR3 is CASRDDRLLFTEAFF. CDR3 bases: TGCGCCAGCAGGGATGACAGATTATTGTTCACTGAAGCTTTCTTT. The full variable domain, with the rest looked up from reference TRBV5-1 and TRBJ1-1, is KAGVTQTPRYLIKTRGQQVTLSCSPISGHRSVSWYQQTPGQGLQFLFEYFSETQRNKGNFPGRFSGRQFSNSRSEMNVSTLELGDSALYLCASRDDRLLFTEAFFGQGTRLTVV.

The chain is built from TRBV11-2 and TRBJ2-7; TRBD2 matches at 7 bases. Germline V gene data show CDR1 as SGHAT and CDR2 as FQNNGV. After removal of 4 bases from V and 6 bases from J, the junction contained 6 bases not matched to a gene. The CDR3 is 13 amino acids. The CDR3 DNA sequence: TGTGCCAGCAGCTGGGGGGGGAACCCCGAGCAGTACTTC. Protein: CASSWGGNPEQYF.

This clone was seen at least ten times. The chain recombines TRBV5-1 with TRBJ2-7; perhaps TRBD2 as D (5 bases). The CDR3 extends over 15 amino acids. The V gene's germline CDR1 is SGHRS and CDR2 YFSETQ. V lost 0 bases and J 5 bases, leaving 15 bases between the germline ends. In nucleotides, the CDR3 is TGCGCCAGCAGCTTGGAAGACTACCTTCAGGACGAGCAGTACTTC. This sequence encodes CASSLEDYLQDEQYF.

The table lists this clone with a few counts. This chain links TRBV5-1 with TRBJ2-3; 8 bases fit TRBD1. The CDR3 covers 15 residues. The V segment lost 0 bases and the J segment 1 base; nucleotides outside the gene matches: 1. Germline V lookup: CDR1 SGHRS, CDR2 YFSETQ. The CDR3 nucleotides are TGCGCCAGCAGCTTGGAGGGACAGGGCACAGATACGCAGTATTTT. Encoded protein: CASSLEGQGTDTQYF.

This clone was counted many times. The chain joins TRBV5-1 to TRBJ1-4; D gene uncertain. The CDR3 is 15 residues long. The ends were cut back, 1 base at V and 0 bases at J, with 7 bases in the middle. Germline-derived CDR1 and CDR2 are SGHRS and YFSETQ. The CDR3 reads CASSLYRPTNEKLFF. CDR3 in DNA: TGCGCCAGCAGCTTGTACAGACCAACTAATGAAAAACTGTTTTTT.

This clone was seen only a few times. An end of the junction does not agree with germline; a read error may underlie this. CDR3 loop: CASSSDTTSISGNTIYF. Here the CDR3 DNA reads TGTGCTAGCAGCAGTGACACGACCTCAATCTCTGGAAACACCATATATTTT. The chain employs TRBV7-7 and TRBJ1-3; D gene uncertain. Germline-derived CDR1 and CDR2 are SSHAT and FNYEAQ (reference sequence). The CDR3 consists of 17 residues.

This clone has only a few counts. This sequence joins TRBV2 and TRBJ2-4, with 8 bases lining up with TRBD2. The ends lost 7 bases at V and 9 bases at J; junction bases unmatched: 11. The CDR3 covers 14 residues. Germline V gene data show CDR1 as SNHLY and CDR2 as FYNNEI. CDR3 nucleotides: TGTGCCAGCAACCCAGGAGCGGGAGTCGGCATTCAGTACTTC. It translates to CASNPGAGVGIQYF.

The CDR3 DNA sequence: TGTGCCAGCAGTACCTACACCCTATCAAGGGGCAAGAACACTGAAGCTTTCTTT. This sequence encodes CASSTYTLSRGKNTEAFF. V usage is TRBV11-2 and J usage is TRBJ1-1, with a tentative D call TRBD1 (5 bases). V was shortened by 6 bases and J by 1 base, with 24 bases between the two germline ends. Germline loops: CDR1 SGHAT, CDR2 FQNNGV. This CDR3 has 18 residues.

J is TRBJ1-3 and V is TRBV6-5, with 7 nucleotides matching TRBD1. Trimming cost V 6 bases and J 4 bases; bases outside gene matches: 9. CDR3 length equals 15 residues. Germline CDR1 MNHEY, CDR2 SVGAGI. CDR3 DNA sequence: TGTGCCAGCAGCCGATTAGGGGGCGCCGGAAACACCATATATTTT. Residues: CASSRLGGAGNTIYF.

The gene calls are TRBV14 and TRBJ2-1; 10 nucleotides align to TRBD1. The CDR3 spans 16 residues. Germline V gene data show CDR1 as SGHDN and CDR2 as FVKESK. V lost 3 bases, J lost 5 bases, and 7 bases stayed unmatched. CDR3 sequence reads: CASSQDRGNPHNEQFF. CDR3 coding DNA: TGTGCCAGCAGCCAGGACAGGGGGAACCCCCACAATGAGCAGTTCTTC.

The rearrangement links TRBV7-3 to TRBJ1-2; 8 bases line up with TRBD1. This CDR3 spans 14 amino acids. Germline values: CDR1 SGHTA, CDR2 FQGTGA. V lost 6 bases and J lost 6; bases outside the gene matches: 9. The CDR3 nucleotides read TGTGCCAGCAGTCGCGGACAGGGAAGAGATGGCTACACCTTC. It yields the protein CASSRGQGRDGYTF. The complete variable domain, with remaining parts taken from reference TRBV7-3 and TRBJ1-2, reads GAGVSQTPSNKVTEKGKYVELRCDPISGHTALYWYRQSLGQGPEFLIYFQGTGAADDSGLPNDRFFAVRPEGSVSTLKIQRTERGDSAVYLCASSRGQGRDGYTFGSGTRLTVV.

The rearrangement links TRBV7-8 to TRBJ2-2; possibly TRBD2 for D (7 bases). Germline CDR1 and CDR2: SGHVS and FQNEAQ. The CDR3 sequence is 16 residues long. Trimming left V 4 bases short and J 4 bases short, with 16 bases between. CDR3 coding DNA: TGTGCCAGCAGCTCCCTCGCGGGGGCCATCACCGGGGAGCTGTTTTTT. It yields the protein CASSSLAGAITGELFF.

This chain uses TRBV11-2 with TRBJ1-1, with D unresolved. The CDR3 totals 13 residues. V lost 4 bases, J lost 3 bases, and 9 bases lay in between. Germline CDR1 and CDR2: SGHAT and FQNNGV. As DNA, the CDR3 is TGTGCCAGCAGCTGGGGAGAGTACACTGAAGCTTTCTTT. Translation gives CASSWGEYTEAFF.

This clone was found a few times. One junction end does not reproduce the germline sequence, and a read error may be involved. This rearrangement joins TRBV7-3 to TRBJ1-5; no clear D. This CDR3 spans 15 amino acids. Germline loops: CDR1 SGHTA, CDR2 FQGTGA. The CDR3: CASSQARGINQPQHF. The DNA for the CDR3 is TGCGCCAGCAGCCAAGCTCGGGGAATTAATCAGCCCCAGCATTTT.

This clone was seen a handful of times. J is TRBJ2-3 and V is TRBV7-9; the D gene is possibly TRBD2 (6 bases). Trimming took off 5 bases at V and 2 bases at J, with 14 bases between the two ends. Germline CDR1 is SEHNR and CDR2 is FQNEAQ (reference sequence). The CDR3 totals 15 residues. CDR3 sequence reads: CASSRDWGDTDTQYF. The CDR3 DNA is TGTGCCAGCAGCCGCGATTGGGGGGACACAGATACGCAGTATTTT.

This clone was recorded a few times. This chain joins TRBV7-8 and TRBJ1-2; TRBD1 agrees at 7 bases. With V trimmed by 4 bases and J by 5 bases, 4 bases remained unmatched. Germline V gives CDR1 SGHVS, CDR2 FQNEAQ. The CDR3 spans 13 residues. CDR3 in DNA: TGTGCCAGCAGCTCGGGACAGTTATATGGCTACACCTTC. It is translated as CASSSGQLYGYTF.

The table lists this clone with a count of one. V and J are TRBV19 and TRBJ2-6, with 13 bases fitting TRBD2. Germline CDR1 and CDR2: LNHDA and SQIVND (reference sequence). The junction had 5 bases not matched to a gene; V was cut back by 6 bases and J by 0 bases. CDR3 length: 18 residues. The CDR3 is CASRPGLAGYSGANVLTF. Written as DNA, the CDR3 is TGTGCCAGTAGGCCGGGACTAGCGGGGTACTCTGGGGCCAACGTCCTGACTTTC.

This clone was observed a handful of times. The rearrangement uses TRBV19 and TRBJ1-5, with D hard to call. The CDR3 runs to 15 residues. Per the germline V gene, CDR1 is LNHDA and CDR2 is SQIVND (reference sequence). Trimming took 1 base from V and 3 from J, leaving 10 bases between them. The DNA for the CDR3 is TGTGCCAGTAGTATAGCCCCAGCCTTCAATCAGCCCCAGCATTTT. Translation: CASSIAPAFNQPQHF.

This clone turned up a few times. This sequence joins TRBV5-4 and TRBJ1-1; D ambiguous. This CDR3 comprises 13 residues. Germline V gene lookup returns CDR1 SGHNT and CDR2 YYREEE (reference sequence). Trimming stripped 2 bases from V and 5 bases from J, with 10 bases between. CDR3 sequence: CASSFGLGTEAFF. DNA for the CDR3: TGTGCCAGCAGCTTCGGTCTTGGGACTGAAGCTTTCTTT. The whole variable domain, remainder taken from reference TRBV5-4 and TRBJ1-1, is ETGVTQSPTHLIKTRGQQVTLRCSSQSGHNTVSWYQQALGQGPQFIFQYYREEENGRGNFPPRFSGLQFPNYSSELNVNALELDDSALYLCASSFGLGTEAFFGQGTRLTVV.

This clone was picked up a small number of times. The chain joins TRBV5-1 to TRBJ2-5, with a possible D match to TRBD2 (5 bases). CDR1 and CDR2 from the germline V gene are SGHRS and YFSETQ. The CDR3 has 12 amino acids. Trimming cost V 2 bases and J 8 bases, with 10 bases left between them. The CDR3 nucleotides read TGCGCCAGCAGCTTACAACTAGATACCCAGTACTTC. It translates to CASSLQLDTQYF.

This clone has only a few counts. V and J are TRBV7-3 and TRBJ2-1; 7 bases are a match to TRBD2. The CDR3 extends over 17 amino acids. CDR1 SGHTA and CDR2 FQGTGA come from the germline V gene. The V segment lost 1 base and the J segment 0 bases; nucleotides outside the gene matches: 6. The CDR3: CASSLNILAASYNEQFF. The CDR3 DNA is TGTGCCAGCAGCTTAAATATCCTAGCGGCCTCCTACAATGAGCAGTTCTTC.

This clone was seen more than once but under ten times. The chain joins TRBV5-8 to TRBJ1-1; possible D gene TRBD1, 5 bases. The CDR3 contains 14 residues. Germline values: CDR1 SGHTS, CDR2 YDEGEE. V was trimmed by 4 bases and J by 1 base, leaving 11 bases between them. CDR3 nucleotide sequence: TGTGCCAGCAGCCCCGGGACCAAGAACACTGAAGCTTTCTTT. It translates to CASSPGTKNTEAFF.

This clone occurred a few times. The chain is built from TRBV5-1 and TRBJ2-7; 11 bases line up with TRBD1. Looked up from germline, CDR1 is SGHRS and CDR2 is YFSETQ. V lost 4 bases and J lost 6; bases outside the gene matches: 9. The CDR3 has 15 residues. In nucleotides, the CDR3 is TGCGCCAGCAGCGAAACTACCGGGACAGGGGGCGAGCAGTACTTC. It encodes CASSETTGTGGEQYF.

This clone appeared a few times. The V and J genes are TRBV7-9 and TRBJ1-5; D remains unclear. V gave up 4 bases and J gave up 3 bases, with 10 bases separating them. The CDR3 length is 14 residues. CDR1 and CDR2 (germline): SEHNR, FQNEAQ (reference sequence). CDR3 sequence: CASSYLTDNQPQHF. The CDR3 DNA is TGTGCCAGCAGCTACCTGACGGACAATCAGCCCCAGCATTTT. Full variable domain (outside the CDR3, taken from reference TRBV7-9 and TRBJ1-5): DTGVSQNPRHKITKRGQNVTFRCDPISEHNRLYWYRQTLGQGPEFLTYFQNEAQLEKSRLLSDRFSAERPKGSFSTLEIQRTEQGDSAMYLCASSYLTDNQPQHFGDGTRLSIL.

The chain couples TRBV2 to TRBJ1-1; 7 bases align to TRBD1. The CDR3 is 13 amino acids. Germline trimming cut 6 bases from V and 4 bases from J; bases unmatched to any gene: 5. CDR1 is SNHLY, CDR2 FYNNEI, per germline. CDR3: CASREGQITEAFF. In DNA form, the CDR3 reads TGTGCCAGCAGGGAGGGACAGATCACTGAAGCTTTCTTT.

This clone was picked up many times. The rearrangement links TRBV7-9 to TRBJ2-7; perhaps TRBD1 as D (5 bases). Germline V lookup: CDR1 SEHNR, CDR2 FQNEAQ (reference sequence). V gave up 5 bases and J gave up 2 bases, with 10 bases separating them. The CDR3 is made up of 13 amino acids. The DNA of the CDR3 is TGTGCCAGCAGCCCGGACACCACCTACGAGCAGTACTTC. This translates into CASSPDTTYEQYF.